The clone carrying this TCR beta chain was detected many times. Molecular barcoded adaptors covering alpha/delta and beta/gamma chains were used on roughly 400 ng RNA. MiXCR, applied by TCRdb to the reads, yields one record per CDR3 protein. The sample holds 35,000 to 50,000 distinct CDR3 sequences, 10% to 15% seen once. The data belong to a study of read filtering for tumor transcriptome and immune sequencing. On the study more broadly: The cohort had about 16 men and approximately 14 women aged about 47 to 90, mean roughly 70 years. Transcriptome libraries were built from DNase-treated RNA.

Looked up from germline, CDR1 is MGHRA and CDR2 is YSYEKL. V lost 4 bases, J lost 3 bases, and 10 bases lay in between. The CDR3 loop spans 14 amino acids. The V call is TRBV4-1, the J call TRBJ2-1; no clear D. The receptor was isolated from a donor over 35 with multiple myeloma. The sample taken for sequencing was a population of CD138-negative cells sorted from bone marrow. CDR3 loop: CASSLGRDYNEQFF. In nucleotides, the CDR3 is TGCGCCAGCAGCCTTGGACGCGACTACAATGAGCAGTTCTTC.